The source of this T cell receptor beta chain is a study of T cells in pancreatic ductal adenocarcinoma. Overall study findings and caveats: Unique clonotypes were around 7.6-fold more numerous in blood than in tumor. Comparisons of tumor and blood clonality may show falsely lower tumor diversity.

Surgery without prior neoadjuvant therapy was the treatment of the selected pancreatic ductal adenocarcinoma patients. The CDR3 is made up of 15 amino acids. The V end lost 0 bases, the J end lost 2 bases, and 11 bases lay between the germline ends. Points on this clone: As yet, its antigen is unknown.

Sequencing used immunoSEQ multiplex PCR; TCRdb keeps in-frame clones, though not all of them. The sample yields more than 25,000 clones, roughly 92% seen once. The V call is TRBV5-3, the J call TRBJ1-2; D ambiguous. TRBV5-3 belongs to the ORF category, with a function that is uncertain. Input material: PBMCs. The sequence was obtained from a human donor with pancreatic ductal adenocarcinoma. CDR3 sequence: CARSLGGVLNYGYTF. The CDR3 bases are TGTGCCAGAAGCTTGGGGGGAGTACTAAACTATGGCTACACCTTC.